The 29 T cell receptor beta chains below come from one sample, sequenced in a study of early T cells in non-severe SARS-CoV-2 infection. MiXCR was run by TCRdb on the 5' RACE reads, yielding one entry per CDR3 protein. The sample holds more than 50,000 distinct CDR3 sequences; about 5.6% are singletons and the top ten take about 6.8%. Sequenced: whole blood. The receptors stem from an adult who was a healthcare worker with PCR-confirmed SARS-CoV-2 infection or an uninfected control (not recorded which).

This clonotype was counted between two and nine times. This chain links TRBV6-5 with TRBJ2-2; 12 bases agree with TRBD2. V lost 0 bases to trimming and J lost 4 bases; unmatched junction nucleotides: 0. The CDR3 spans 16 residues. Germline V lookup: CDR1 MNHEY, CDR2 SVGAGI. In nucleotides, the CDR3 is TGTGCCAGCAGTTACTCGACTAGCGGGAGCACCGGGGAGCTGTTTTTT. This sequence encodes CASSYSTSGSTGELFF.

V usage is TRBV6-5 and J usage is TRBJ1-2; D call uncertain. The V end lost 4 bases, the J end lost 4 bases, and 13 bases lay between the germline ends. There are 14 residues in the CDR3. The germline V gene has CDR1 MNHEY and CDR2 SVGAGI. The CDR3 coding sequence is TGTGCCAGCAGTTCCAATGGCGGTATCTATGGCTACACCTTC. Encoded protein: CASSSNGGIYGYTF.

J is TRBJ1-2 and V is TRBV9; no definite D call. The germline CDR1 and CDR2 sequences are SGDLS and YYNGEE. V was cut by 4 bases and J by 8 bases, with 15 bases left in between. The CDR3 has 13 amino acids. The CDR3 protein is CASSSPSATGYTF. The CDR3 bases are TGTGCCAGCAGCTCGCCGTCGGCTACGGGCTACACCTTC.

The chain is built from TRBV12-3 or TRBV12-4 and TRBJ1-5; D not certain. V lost 3 bases, J lost 6 bases, and 12 bases lay in between. The CDR3 consists of 14 residues. CDR3: CASSFKLRGQPQHF. CDR3 DNA: TGTGCCAGCAGTTTTAAGCTGAGAGGTCAGCCCCAGCATTTT.

In its sample, this clonotype was seen many times. Here the CDR3 reads CASSNGGGNEQFF. The CDR3 nucleotides read TGCGCCAGCAGCAATGGCGGGGGTAATGAGCAGTTCTTC. The chain has TRBV5-1 and TRBJ2-1; TRBD2 aligns across 7 bases. V dropped 4 bases and J dropped 7; count of bases not matched to a gene: 5. The CDR3 is 13 amino acids. Germline V gene data show CDR1 as SGHRS and CDR2 as YFSETQ.

This clonotype has only a few counts. This chain joins TRBV10-3 and TRBJ2-1; no firm D call. Germline V lookup: CDR1 ENHRY, CDR2 SYGVKD. The CDR3 runs to 14 residues. Trimming stripped 2 bases from V and 4 bases from J, with 9 bases between. CDR3: CAISELSPYNEQFF. Here the CDR3 DNA reads TGTGCCATCAGTGAGCTGTCCCCGTACAATGAGCAGTTCTTC.

This clonotype was observed at least ten times. The chain recombines TRBV5-6 with TRBJ1-2; D not resolved. The CDR3 length is 17 residues. V shed 4 bases and J shed 5 bases, with 24 bases lying between them. The V gene's germline CDR1 is SGHDT and CDR2 YYEEEE. CDR3 coding DNA: TGTGCCAGCAGCACGCTTACCCGAACAGAAGGAACTTATGGCTACACCTTC. It codes for CASSTLTRTEGTYGYTF.

This clonotype was picked up many times. The V gene is TRBV29-1, the J gene TRBJ2-5; D possibly corresponds to TRBD1 (6 bases). CDR3 length: 12 amino acids. Per germline, CDR1 SQVTM and CDR2 ANQGSEA. Trimming took 7 bases from V and 5 from J, leaving 14 bases between them. The DNA of the CDR3 is TGCAGCGGAAACAGGGTTGGCGAGACCCAGTACTTC. It translates to CSGNRVGETQYF.

This clonotype was detected many times. The genes are TRBV7-9 and TRBJ1-2; D ambiguous. V dropped 1 base and J dropped 4 bases, with 13 bases sitting between them. CDR3 length: 15 residues. Per germline, CDR1 SEHNR and CDR2 FQNEAQ (reference sequence). CDR3 in amino acids: CASSLGSSELYGYTF. As DNA, the CDR3 is TGTGCCAGCAGCTTAGGGAGCAGCGAGCTCTATGGCTACACCTTC.

This rearrangement joins TRBV9 to TRBJ1-2, with TRBD1 as a possible D gene (5 bases). Trimming removed 7 bases from V and 7 bases from J, with 17 bases in between. In germline, CDR1 is SGDLS, CDR2 YYNGEE. The CDR3 contains 13 residues. The CDR3 loop is CASPRGKERGYTF. CDR3 sequence (DNA): TGTGCCAGCCCGCGGGGGAAGGAGCGTGGCTACACCTTC.

This clonotype was seen repeatedly, ten times or more. This chain connects TRBV7-2 to TRBJ2-6; 7 bases fit TRBD2. CDR3 length: 20 residues. With 0 bases clipped from V and 0 bases from J, the junction kept 11 bases outside the gene matches. Germline V CDR1 and CDR2: SGHTA, FQGNSA. The CDR3 bases are TGTGCCAGCAGCTTAGCTCTAGCGGAGAACCAGCTCTCTGGGGCCAACGTCCTGACTTTC. Translating it yields CASSLALAENQLSGANVLTF.

In this sample, this clonotype turned up many times. The CDR3 DNA reads TGTGCCAGCAGTTACTCTCCGAATGGCTACACCTTC. This codes for CASSYSPNGYTF. This sequence joins TRBV6-2 or TRBV6-3 and TRBJ1-2, with unresolved D. The germline V gene has CDR1 MNHEY and CDR2 SVGEGT. Trimming took 0 bases from V and 6 from J, leaving 5 bases between them. The CDR3 has 12 amino acids.

The J gene is TRBJ1-1, the V gene TRBV7-9, with D unclear. The CDR3 runs to 12 residues. Per the germline V gene, CDR1 is SEHNR and CDR2 is FQNEAQ (reference sequence). V was clipped by 6 bases and J by 3 bases, with 8 bases between them. The CDR3 loop reads CASSDADTEAFF. In nucleotides, the CDR3 is TGTGCCAGCAGTGATGCAGACACTGAAGCTTTCTTT.

This clonotype has just a few counts. This chain joins TRBV12-3 or TRBV12-4 and TRBJ2-7; possible D gene TRBD1, 5 bases. The CDR3 extends over 14 amino acids. V lost 3 bases and J lost 7, with 16 bases in between. The CDR3: CASSFRDSLGEQYF. The CDR3, as DNA: TGTGCCAGCAGTTTCCGAGACAGCCTAGGGGAGCAGTACTTC.

There are many counts of this clonotype. V and J are TRBV3-1 and TRBJ2-1; D not resolved. Deletions cut 3 bases from V and 6 bases from J, with 9 bases between. Germline V gives CDR1 LGHDT, CDR2 YNNKEL (reference sequence). The CDR3 length is 13 residues. The CDR3 loop reads CASSHGVRNEQFF. CDR3 bases: TGTGCCAGCAGCCATGGAGTACGCAATGAGCAGTTCTTC.

This clonotype was counted at least ten times. The rearrangement joins TRBV20-1 to TRBJ2-1; a possible D gene is TRBD1 (5 bases). Trimming pared 5 bases from V and 2 bases from J, leaving 13 bases between. Germline V gives CDR1 DFQATT, CDR2 SNEGSKA (reference sequence). This CDR3 comprises 14 residues. The CDR3 loop reads CSASGRVTYNEQFF. In nucleotides, the CDR3 is TGCAGTGCTTCTGGCAGGGTTACCTACAATGAGCAGTTCTTC.

This clonotype appeared many times. The CDR3 spells CASSLELLASGTQYF. CDR3 nucleotide sequence: TGTGCCAGCAGCTTAGAGTTACTAGCTTCGGGGACCCAGTACTTC. The J gene is TRBJ2-5, the V gene TRBV7-2; tentatively, D is TRBD2 (6 bases). The CDR3 sequence is 15 residues long. Germline values: CDR1 SGHTA, CDR2 FQGNSA. The V end was cut by 1 base, the J end by 7 bases, with 16 bases between.

In this sample, this clonotype turned up a few times. The chain employs TRBV10-2 and TRBJ2-5; 10 bases map to TRBD2. The CDR3 runs 13 residues. Germline CDR1 WSHSY, CDR2 SAAADI. J was trimmed by 2 bases and V by 10 bases; bases with no gene match: 4. CDR3 DNA: TGCGCCATTAGCGGGGGGATACAAGAGACCCAGTACTTC. Its protein is CAISGGIQETQYF.

There are a few counts of this clonotype. This chain joins TRBV6-2 or TRBV6-3 and TRBJ2-3; the D gene is possibly TRBD2 (5 bases). The germline V gene encodes CDR1 MNHEY and CDR2 SVGEGT. V lost 5 bases, J lost 6 bases, and 12 bases lay in between. This CDR3 spans 13 amino acids. This CDR3 is CASSPRETDTQYF. CDR3 bases: TGTGCCAGCAGTCCCCGGGAAACCGATACGCAGTATTTT.

This clonotype was counted only a few times. The V gene is TRBV27, the J gene TRBJ1-1; 9 nucleotides align to TRBD1. V gave up 5 bases and J gave up 4 bases; unmatched junction bases: 5. CDR1 is MNHEY and CDR2 is SMNVEV in the germline V gene (reference sequence). The CDR3 runs 14 residues. The CDR3 DNA follows: TGTGCCAGCAGTAACACAGGGGGCGGCACTGAAGCTTTCTTT. Its protein is CASSNTGGGTEAFF.

The chain joins TRBV7-2 to TRBJ1-2, with D possibly being TRBD1 (5 bases). The CDR3 covers 14 residues. CDR1 is SGHTA and CDR2 is FQGNSA in the germline V gene. Between the trimmed V and J ends, which lost 2 bases and 2 bases, there was a span of 9 bases. CDR3 loop: CASSLHAGNYGYTF. The CDR3 DNA reads as TGTGCCAGCAGCTTACATGCAGGGAACTATGGCTACACCTTC. Variable domain in full (rest from reference TRBV7-2 and TRBJ1-2): GAGVSQSPSNKVTEKGKDVELRCDPISGHTALYWYRQSLGQGLEFLIYFQGNSAPDKSGLPSDRFSAERTGGSVSTLTIQRTQQEDSAVYLCASSLHAGNYGYTFGSGTRLTVV.

This clonotype was recorded at least ten times. The chain joins TRBV6-1 to TRBJ1-5, with 7 bases matching TRBD1. Germline trimming cut 7 bases from V and 6 bases from J; bases unmatched to any gene: 9. The V gene's germline CDR1 is MNHNS and CDR2 SASEGT. This CDR3 is built from 14 residues. The CDR3 coding sequence is TGTGCCAGCACCGAGGGGGCGAGTGGTCAGCCCCAGCATTTT. Its translation: CASTEGASGQPQHF.

There are many counts of this clonotype. V gene TRBV27 combines with J gene TRBJ1-5, with TRBD1 matching over 7 bases. The CDR3 sequence is 15 residues long. Germline V gene sequence: CDR1 MNHEY, CDR2 SMNVEV (reference sequence). V was clipped by 6 bases and J by 4 bases; unmatched bases: 9. The CDR3 DNA sequence: TGTGCCAGCAGCCGCTTCCGGGACAGAAATCAGCCCCAGCATTTT. Its translation: CASSRFRDRNQPQHF.

At least ten counts were recorded for this clonotype. The V and J genes are TRBV19 and TRBJ1-5; the D is unclear. Deletions cut 9 bases from V and 2 bases from J, with 11 bases between. CDR1 is LNHDA and CDR2 is SQIVND in the germline V gene (reference sequence). There are 13 residues in the CDR3. CDR3 amino acids: CASQWGGNQPQHF. As DNA, the CDR3 is TGTGCCAGCCAGTGGGGTGGCAATCAGCCCCAGCATTTT. Complete variable domain (other parts from reference TRBV19 and TRBJ1-5): DGGITQSPKYLFRKEGQNVTLSCEQNLNHDAMYWYRQDPGQGLRLIYYSQIVNDFQKGDIAEGYSVSREKKESFPLTVTSAQKNPTAFYLCASQWGGNQPQHFGDGTRLSIL.

Many counts were recorded for this clonotype. The genes are TRBV7-8 and TRBJ2-2, with 11 positions matching TRBD2. Germline CDR1 and CDR2: SGHVS and FQNEAQ. Trimming took 0 bases from V and 8 from J; bases not matched to a gene: 5. The CDR3 has 16 amino acids. The CDR3 DNA sequence: TGTGCCAGCAGCTTAGCTAGCGGGAGGGCCTGGGGGGAGCTGTTTTTT. As protein: CASSLASGRAWGELFF.

This clonotype appeared many times. This sequence joins TRBV6-5 and TRBJ1-6; tentative D call: TRBD1 (5 bases). CDR1 is MNHEY, CDR2 SVGAGI, per germline. The CDR3 is made up of 17 amino acids. V was cut by 6 bases and J by 7 bases, with 22 bases left in between. DNA of the CDR3: TGTGCCAGCAGGGCAAAAAGGACGGGCCAGGGAAATTCACCCCTCCACTTT. Its protein product is CASRAKRTGQGNSPLHF.

This clonotype came up many times. The V gene is TRBV11-2, the J gene TRBJ2-6; D ambiguous. CDR3 length: 14 amino acids. Germline CDR1 and CDR2: SGHAT and FQNNGV. The V end lost 11 bases, the J end lost 1 base, and 12 bases lay between the germline ends. The CDR3 protein is CAYPLFSGANVLTF. Written as DNA, the CDR3 is TGTGCCTACCCCCTTTTTTCTGGGGCCAACGTCCTGACTTTC.

The CDR3 spells CASSDRAAWAYEQYF. The CDR3 DNA reads TGTGCCAGCAGTGACCGGGCCGCCTGGGCCTACGAGCAGTACTTC. The chain is built from TRBV6-1 and TRBJ2-7; the D is unclear. CDR1 is MNHNS and CDR2 is SASEGT in the germline V gene. Trimming stripped 3 bases from V and 2 bases from J, with 14 bases between. This CDR3 spans 15 amino acids.

This clonotype showed up many times. V and J are TRBV6-1 and TRBJ2-3; a weak D match, TRBD2 (7 bases). Per the germline V gene, CDR1 is MNHNS and CDR2 is SASEGT. CDR3 length equals 15 residues. Trimming stripped 7 bases from V and 2 bases from J, with 16 bases between. The CDR3 coding sequence is TGTGCCAGCAAAATCGGGGGGCTCTTCACAGATACGCAGTATTTT. Protein: CASKIGGLFTDTQYF.